This is a list of T cell receptor beta chains from one sample in a study of early T cells in non-severe SARS-CoV-2 infection. TCRdb re-called the 5' RACE reads with MiXCR, one entry per CDR3 protein. The table has fewer than 120,000 distinct CDR3 sequences, over 10% seen once. The source was whole blood, collected at baseline. The receptors come from an adult who was a healthcare worker with PCR-confirmed SARS-CoV-2 infection or an uninfected control (not recorded which). CDR3s include the opening cysteine and the closing phenylalanine or tryptophan. The order of the fields is clone size, V gene, D gene, J gene, CDR3 protein, CDR3 DNA. The D gene is left open where the match is weak. For some rows the clone size is stated as once, few or many, or as a class when expanded; others skip it.

many	TRBV29-1	.	TRBJ1-4	CSAGGEKLFF	TGCAGCGCGGGGGGAGAAAAACTGTTTTTT
.	TRBV12-3/TRBV12-4	.	TRBJ1-2	CASSLTGRYYGYTF	TGTGCCAGCAGTTTAACCGGGCGGTACTATGGCTACACCTTC
.	TRBV29-1	.	TRBJ2-1	CSVAIGINEQFF	TGCAGCGTTGCAATAGGGATCAATGAGCAGTTCTTC
few	TRBV20-1	.	TRBJ2-7	CSARDSRAYEQYF	TGCAGTGCTAGAGATTCGAGAGCCTACGAGCAGTACTTC
few	TRBV28	.	TRBJ2-3	CAVEWDSTDTQYF	TGTGCCGTAGAATGGGATAGCACAGATACGCAGTATTTT
few	TRBV27	TRBD1	TRBJ2-1	CASSGTGYNEQFF	TGTGCCAGCTCCGGGACAGGGTACAATGAGCAGTTCTTC
few	TRBV21-1	.	TRBJ2-1	CASSSPPGRNEQFF	TGTGCCAGCAGCTCTCCGCCCGGACGAAATGAGCAGTTCTTC
few	TRBV27	.	TRBJ2-1	CASSHPPNEQFF	TGTGCCAGCAGCCATCCCCCCAATGAGCAGTTCTTC
many	TRBV24-1	TRBD2	TRBJ2-3	CATSPRASGPITDTQYF	TGTGCCACCAGCCCCCGGGCTAGCGGTCCAATCACAGATACGCAGTATTTT
few	TRBV24-1	TRBD2	TRBJ2-1	CATSDTSSGHNEQFF	TGTGCCACCAGTGATACGTCTAGCGGTCACAATGAGCAGTTCTTC
.	TRBV11-2	TRBD1	TRBJ2-2	CASSLRDGTANTGELFF	TGTGCCAGCAGCCTTCGAGACGGGACAGCGAACACCGGGGAGCTTTTTTTT
many	TRBV29-1	.	TRBJ2-6	CSGTVGSGANVLTF	TGCAGCGGTACCGTTGGCTCTGGGGCCAACGTCCTGACTTTC
few	TRBV21-1	.	TRBJ1-5	CATPGTYNQPQHF	TGTGCCACCCCGGGAACTTATAATCAGCCCCAGCATTTT
few	TRBV10-2	.	TRBJ1-4	CASEDRPNEKLFF	TGCGCCAGCGAGGACAGACCTAATGAAAAACTGTTTTTT
.	TRBV30	.	TRBJ1-3	CARSPPRREVTGNTIYF	TGTGCCAGGAGTCCCCCGAGGAGGGAGGTAACTGGAAACACCATATATTTT
.	TRBV30	.	TRBJ1-2	CAWKARKEGHTF	TGTGCCTGGAAGGCCCGAAAAGAAGGCCACACCTTC
few	TRBV7-2	.	TRBJ2-1	CASSLARNNEQFF	TGTGCCAGCAGCTTAGCGAGGAACAATGAGCAGTTCTTC
many	TRBV2	.	TRBJ1-1	CASSERPPNTEAFF	TGTGCCAGCAGTGAAAGGCCCCCGAACACTGAAGCTTTCTTT
many	TRBV6-1	.	TRBJ1-1	CASSMGHLNTEAFF	TGTGCCAGCAGTATGGGACATCTGAACACTGAAGCTTTCTTT
.	TRBV7-9	.	TRBJ1-1	CAVQHTEAFF	TGTGCTGTACAACACACTGAAGCTTTCTTT
.	TRBV5-4	TRBD1	TRBJ1-2	CASSLGPGQTYGYTF	TGTGCCAGCAGCTTGGGACCGGGACAGACCTATGGCTACACCTTC
.	TRBV21-1	.	TRBJ2-6	CASSMGQGAFNGANVLTF	TGTGCCAGCAGCATGGGACAGGGCGCCTTCAATGGGGCCAACGTCCTGACTTTC
.	TRBV11-1	.	TRBJ1-4	CASRFRVATTTTNEKLFF	TGTGCCAGCAGATTCAGAGTGGCCACTACAACAACTAATGAAAAACTGTTTTTT
many	TRBV2	.	TRBJ1-1	CASRRGYSSNTEAFF	TGTGCCAGCAGACGGGGATACAGTTCCAACACTGAAGCTTTCTTT
many	TRBV7-2	.	TRBJ2-3	CASSPQTYMDTQYF	TGTGCCAGCAGCCCACAGACGTACATGGATACGCAGTATTTT
many	TRBV4-1	.	TRBJ2-2	CASSQDPRIGELFF	TGCGCCAGCAGCCAAGATCCGCGGATCGGGGAGCTGTTTTTT
many	TRBV28	TRBD1	TRBJ2-1	CASSRWDRGYNEQFF	TGTGCCAGCAGCCGATGGGACAGGGGTTACAATGAGCAGTTCTTC
many	TRBV2	TRBD1	TRBJ1-6	CASISQGANSPLHF	TGTGCCAGCATCTCACAGGGGGCGAATTCACCCCTCCACTTT
few	TRBV12-3/TRBV12-4	TRBD1	TRBJ1-2	CASKDRGDYGYTF	TGTGCCAGCAAGGACAGGGGCGACTATGGCTACACCTTC
many	TRBV7-9	TRBD1	TRBJ1-4	CASSFGTVRSNEKLFF	TGTGCCAGCAGCTTTGGGACAGTGAGATCTAATGAAAAACTGTTTTTT
.	TRBV6-4	.	TRBJ2-1	CASSDSVYPVRGEQFF	TGTGCCAGCAGTGACTCAGTCTATCCCGTCCGGGGTGAGCAGTTCTTC
.	TRBV18	.	TRBJ2-1	CASSPSNEQFF	TGTGCCAGCTCACCCTCCAATGAGCAGTTCTTC
.	TRBV7-9	.	TRBJ2-5	CASSPRYGRGETQYF	TGTGCCAGCAGCCCACGATACGGAAGAGGGGAGACCCAGTACTTC
.	TRBV29-1	TRBD2	TRBJ2-5	CSILLAGVLGTQYF	TGCAGCATTCTACTAGCGGGAGTACTGGGGACCCAGTACTTC
many	TRBV7-3	TRBD1	TRBJ2-3	CASSRQGAPNPDTQYF	TGTGCCAGCAGCCGACAGGGGGCCCCCAATCCAGATACGCAGTATTTT
few	TRBV27	TRBD1	TRBJ1-1	CASTQGTGHTEAFF	TGTGCCAGCACCCAAGGGACAGGTCACACTGAAGCTTTCTTT
few	TRBV7-9	.	TRBJ2-1	CASSFTGNEQFF	TGTGCCAGCAGCTTCACCGGTAATGAGCAGTTCTTC
few	TRBV14	.	TRBJ2-2	CASSRQTTGELFF	TGTGCCAGCAGCAGGCAGACCACCGGGGAGCTGTTTTTT
many	TRBV12-3/TRBV12-4	.	TRBJ2-1	CASSEGNNEQFF	TGTGCCAGCAGTGAGGGGAACAATGAGCAGTTCTTC
few	TRBV7-2	.	TRBJ2-7	CASSLAVGYEQYF	TGTGCCAGCAGCTTAGCGGTAGGTTACGAGCAGTACTTC
many	TRBV10-3	.	TRBJ2-7	CAISPRIQGYEQYF	TGTGCCATCAGCCCAAGAATACAGGGTTACGAGCAGTACTTC
many	TRBV13	.	TRBJ1-4	CASTVQGGYEKLFF	TGTGCCAGCACCGTACAGGGCGGGTATGAAAAACTGTTTTTT
few	TRBV2	.	TRBJ1-5	CASAGASNQPQHF	TGTGCCAGTGCTGGGGCCAGCAATCAGCCCCAGCATTTT